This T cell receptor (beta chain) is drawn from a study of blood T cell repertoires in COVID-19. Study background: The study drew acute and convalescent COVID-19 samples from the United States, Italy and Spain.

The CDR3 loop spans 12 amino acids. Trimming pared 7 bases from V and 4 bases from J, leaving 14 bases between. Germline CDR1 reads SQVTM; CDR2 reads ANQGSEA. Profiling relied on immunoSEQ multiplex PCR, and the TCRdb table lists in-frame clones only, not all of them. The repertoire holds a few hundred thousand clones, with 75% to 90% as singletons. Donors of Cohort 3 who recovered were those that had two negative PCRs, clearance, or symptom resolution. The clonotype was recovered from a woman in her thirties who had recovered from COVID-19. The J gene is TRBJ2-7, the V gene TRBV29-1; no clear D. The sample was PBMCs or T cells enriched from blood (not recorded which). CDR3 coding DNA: TGCAGCGCCCGAACTGGGCCATACGAGCAGTACTTC. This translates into CSARTGPYEQYF.